This T cell receptor (beta chain) was retrieved from a study of shared clonotypes between healthy human individuals. The authors ran the assay at deep level. Here immunoSEQ multiplex PCR was the method, and the copy in TCRdb shows in-frame clones only, minus some. This table has more than 500,000 clones, roughly 95% appearing once. The V end was cut by 6 bases, the J end by 4 bases, with 11 bases between. Germline CDR1 and CDR2: MNHEY and SMNVEV (reference sequence). This CDR3 has 13 amino acids. CD8 cells classed as naive were CD45RO-negative and positively selected for CCR7, excluding terminally differentiated effector memory CD45RA+ cells. Each donor was a Caucasian adult residing in Nashville, Tennessee.

This chain joins TRBV27 and TRBJ2-3, with unresolved D. The TCR comes from a woman in her thirties in good health. Specimen: naive CD8+ T cells sorted from blood. CDR3 loop: CASSLSRADTQYF. CDR3 DNA: TGTGCCAGCAGCCTGTCTAGGGCAGATACGCAGTATTTT.